Following are 15 T cell receptor beta chains from one sample sequenced in a study of regulatory T cells in long-lasting Graves disease. Building the TCR beta libraries relied on iRepertoire HTBI primers, and CDR3 regions underwent Arm-PCR. In TCRdb, the multiplex PCR reads were re-called with MiXCR into one record per CDR3 protein. The sample comprises around 500,000 distinct CDR3 sequences, 20% of which are singletons, and over 7.5% rests with the top ten. Documented time point: persistent/refractory GD, antithyroid drugs over 5 years with positive TRAb. RNA extracted from PBMCs served as the sequencing template. Sequences were derived from peripheral blood mononuclear cells (PBMCs), sampled when the disease was refractory, from a patient treated with antithyroid drugs. These receptor sequences come from a female donor with Graves disease.

This clonotype was observed at least ten times. The chain is built from TRBV6-2 or TRBV6-3 and TRBJ2-7; D is possibly TRBD2 (5 bases). This CDR3 comprises 13 residues. Deletions cut 2 bases from V and 4 bases from J, with 9 bases between. CDR1 is MNHEY and CDR2 is SVGEGT in the germline V gene. CDR3 in DNA: TGTGCCAGCAGTTACCAAGGACTTTACGAGCAGTACTTC. Protein product: CASSYQGLYEQYF.

This clonotype has only a few counts. V is TRBV7-2 and J is TRBJ1-1; 9 bases agree with TRBD1. The CDR3 consists of 14 residues. Trimming took 3 bases from V and 7 from J; bases not matched to a gene: 6. Germline CDR1 SGHTA, CDR2 FQGNSA. CDR3 protein: CASSLLTGGHEAFF. The CDR3 region has the DNA TGTGCCAGCAGCTTGCTTACAGGGGGCCATGAAGCTTTCTTT.

The rearrangement uses TRBV7-9 and TRBJ1-1; a weak D match, TRBD1 (5 bases). Trimming took 3 bases from V and 2 from J, leaving 10 bases between them. This CDR3 has 14 residues. Germline V lookup: CDR1 SEHNR, CDR2 FQNEAQ (reference sequence). The CDR3 is CASSLGLINTEAFF. The CDR3, as DNA: TGTGCCAGCAGCTTGGGGCTGATAAACACTGAAGCTTTCTTT.

Only a few counts were recorded for this clonotype. The chain combines TRBV7-9 with TRBJ1-1, with 7 bases identical to TRBD1. The ends lost 5 bases at V and 5 bases at J; junction bases unmatched: 5. CDR3 length: 13 residues. The V gene's germline CDR1 is SEHNR and CDR2 FQNEAQ (reference sequence). The CDR3 region has the DNA TGTGCCAGCAGCGCCGAGACAGGGACTGAAGCTTTCTTT. Protein product: CASSAETGTEAFF.

This clonotype was observed at least ten times. CDR3 DNA: TGTGCCAGCAGTCAAGATGGACAAAAGAACACTGAAGCTTTCTTT. Translated, it gives CASSQDGQKNTEAFF. The chain combines TRBV12-3 or TRBV12-4 with TRBJ1-1, with TRBD1 as a possible D gene (5 bases). V lost 5 bases to trimming and J lost 1 base, with 14 bases between them. The CDR3 is 15 amino acids.

About this clonotype itself: A much larger clone differs by one base, so this may be a read error. This CDR3 is missing its conserved last phenylalanine or tryptophan, likely due to a read error. The chain combines TRBV28 with TRBJ2-7; perhaps TRBD2 as D (5 bases). CDR3 length: 13 residues. Germline CDR1 MDHEN, CDR2 SYDVKM. With 7 bases removed from V and 0 bases from J, the gap between germline ends came to 10 bases. In DNA form, the CDR3 reads TGTGCCAGCAAGGTCGGAGGCTCCTACGAGCAGTACCTC. Its protein is CASKVGGSYEQYL.

The rearrangement links TRBV27 to TRBJ2-5; weak D call: TRBD2 (5 bases). Germline lookup yields CDR1 MNHEY and CDR2 SMNVEV (reference sequence). The CDR3 covers 13 residues. V was pared by 3 bases and J by 4 bases, with 9 bases between. CDR3 in amino acids: CASSFEGGETQYF. The CDR3 DNA follows: TGTGCCAGCAGTTTCGAGGGCGGAGAGACCCAGTACTTC.

This clonotype occurred many times. The chain combines TRBV11-2 with TRBJ2-7; TRBD2 aligns across 7 bases. Germline V lookup: CDR1 SGHAT, CDR2 FQNNGV. Trimming removed 11 bases from V and 4 bases from J; junction bases left unmatched: 8. CDR3 size: 12 residues. In DNA, the CDR3 is TGTGCCTGTCAGAGCGGGACTTACGAGCAGTACTTC. Translation: CACQSGTYEQYF.

This rearrangement joins TRBV6-1 to TRBJ2-4; weak D call: TRBD2 (5 bases). Germline CDR1 MNHNS, CDR2 SASEGT. Trimming left V 4 bases short and J 9 bases short, with 13 bases between. The CDR3 consists of 13 residues. The CDR3 protein is CASSASGGSIQYF. The CDR3 DNA sequence: TGTGCCAGCAGTGCCTCTGGAGGAAGCATTCAGTACTTC.

This clonotype was detected many times. This chain joins TRBV27 and TRBJ2-5; D is possibly TRBD1 or TRBD2 (5 bases each). This CDR3 is 12 amino acids long. CDR1 and CDR2 (germline): MNHEY, SMNVEV (reference sequence). V was trimmed by 6 bases and J by 5 bases, leaving 10 bases between them. The DNA of the CDR3 is TGTGCCAGCAGCTCATGGGGGGAGACCCAGTACTTC. It specifies CASSSWGETQYF.

This clonotype was recorded at least ten times. The J gene is TRBJ1-1, the V gene TRBV20-1, with D perhaps matching TRBD1 (6 bases). The CDR3 sequence is 14 residues long. V was pared by 4 bases and J by 5 bases, with 17 bases between. Per the germline V gene, CDR1 is DFQATT and CDR2 is SNEGSKA (reference sequence). CDR3 sequence (DNA): TGCAGTGCTACCGAAAGGGGGGCGCTTACTGAAGCTTTCTTT. Residues: CSATERGALTEAFF.

This clonotype was counted many times. The chain is built from TRBV5-5 and TRBJ1-4; no reliable D call. The CDR3 has 17 amino acids. V was trimmed by 6 bases and J by 2 bases, leaving 20 bases between them. Germline loops: CDR1 SGHKS, CDR2 YYEKEE (reference sequence). CDR3 nucleotides: TGTGCCAGCAACACCGGACCGCCCGGAAGGACTAATGAAAAACTGTTTTTT. It codes for CASNTGPPGRTNEKLFF.

In this sample, this clonotype turned up a few times. This chain links TRBV7-8 with TRBJ2-6; 13 bases fit TRBD2. Germline-derived CDR1 and CDR2 are SGHVS and FQNEAQ. The length of the CDR3 is 18 residues. After removal of 3 bases from V and 0 bases from J, the junction contained 2 bases not matched to a gene. The CDR3 reads CASSFRTSGSSGANVLTF. CDR3 nucleotide sequence: TGTGCCAGCAGCTTTAGGACTAGCGGGAGCTCTGGGGCCAACGTCCTGACTTTC.

The chain has TRBV20-1 and TRBJ2-1; D remains unclear. The CDR3 has 12 amino acids. Germline V gives CDR1 DFQATT, CDR2 SNEGSKA (reference sequence). The V end was cut by 5 bases, the J end by 7 bases, with 12 bases between. DNA of the CDR3: TGCAGTGCTGGGTCCCTACAAAATGAGCAGTTCTTC. This sequence encodes CSAGSLQNEQFF.

This clonotype was picked up a small number of times. The chain has TRBV7-2 and TRBJ1-6; 9 bases line up with TRBD1. This CDR3 is 19 amino acids long. J was trimmed by 8 bases and V by 5 bases; bases with no gene match: 19. CDR1 SGHTA and CDR2 FQGNSA come from the germline V gene. CDR3 bases: TGTGCCAGCAGCCCTACCACCGGGGCGACAGGGGGATTTTATTCACCCCTCCACTTT. It yields the protein CASSPTTGATGGFYSPLHF.